The 22 T cell receptor beta chains below come from one sample, sequenced in a study of early T cells in non-severe SARS-CoV-2 infection. TCRdb used MiXCR to reprocess the 5' RACE reads, holding one entry per CDR3 protein. The sample contains around 50,000 distinct CDR3 sequences, 9% to 9.5% of which appear only once. The sample comprised whole blood. The receptors stem from an adult who was a healthcare worker with PCR-confirmed SARS-CoV-2 infection or an uninfected control (not recorded which).

This clonotype was detected only a few times. V and J are TRBV7-9 and TRBJ2-7, with D perhaps being TRBD1 or TRBD2 (5 bases each). Germline V lookup: CDR1 SEHNR, CDR2 FQNEAQ (reference sequence). Trimming pared 4 bases from V and 5 bases from J, leaving 21 bases between. The CDR3 has 16 amino acids. The CDR3 nucleotides read TGTGCCAGCAGCTACCCGGGGCTAGCTGACATCCACGAGCAGTACTTC. As protein: CASSYPGLADIHEQYF.

The chain combines TRBV11-2 with TRBJ2-7, with D possibly TRBD2 on 6 matching bases. Trimming removed 1 base at V and 3 bases at J, with 7 bases between. CDR1 is SGHAT, CDR2 FQNNGV, per germline. The CDR3 length is 13 residues. The CDR3 region is CASSLVGGYEQYF. The CDR3 DNA is TGTGCCAGCAGCTTAGTGGGGGGCTACGAGCAGTACTTC.

This clonotype was counted ten times or more. This sequence joins TRBV4-3 and TRBJ2-1, with TRBD2 matching 12 bases. V was pared by 4 bases and J by 7 bases, with 5 bases of the junction left unmatched. This CDR3 spans 15 amino acids. Germline loops: CDR1 LGHNA, CDR2 YSLEER. The CDR3 protein is CASSPLAGGGNEQFF. CDR3 in DNA: TGCGCCAGCAGCCCGCTAGCGGGAGGGGGAAATGAGCAGTTCTTC.

Ten or more counts support this clonotype. The CDR3 DNA is TGTGCCAGCAGCCGTGGAGACAGGGAAGCCTACAATGAGCAGTTCTTC. Translated, it gives CASSRGDREAYNEQFF. The chain recombines TRBV11-1 with TRBJ2-1, with TRBD1 matching 7 bases. The CDR3 loop spans 16 amino acids. CDR1 SGHAT and CDR2 FQDESV come from the germline V gene (reference sequence). J lost 2 bases, V lost 5 bases, and 9 bases had no gene match.

This clonotype was recorded at least ten times. The V call is TRBV28, the J call TRBJ2-7; D possibly matches TRBD1 or TRBD2 (5 bases each). V was cut by 6 bases and J by 0 bases, with 12 bases left in between. Looked up from germline, CDR1 is MDHEN and CDR2 is SYDVKM. This CDR3 has 14 amino acids. CDR3 nucleotides: TGTGCCAGCAGCGCTCGGGACGGCTCCTACGAGCAGTACTTC. This gives the protein CASSARDGSYEQYF.

This clonotype was counted a few times. The J gene is TRBJ2-1, the V gene TRBV6-2 or TRBV6-3; TRBD1 agrees at 7 bases. V shed 7 bases and J 6 bases; nucleotides not matched to a gene: 3. This CDR3 contains 12 residues. Germline CDR1 reads MNHEY; CDR2 reads SVGEGT. CDR3 in amino acids: CASTRQGNEQFF. CDR3 in DNA: TGTGCCAGCACCCGACAGGGCAATGAGCAGTTCTTC.

The table lists this clonotype with many counts. The rearrangement uses TRBV11-2 and TRBJ2-1, with D perhaps assigned TRBD1 or TRBD2 (6 bases each). The CDR3 is made up of 15 amino acids. V was trimmed by 5 bases and J by 2 bases, leaving 13 bases between them. CDR1 and CDR2 (germline): SGHAT, FQNNGV. CDR3 amino acids: CASSPQRGPYNEQFF. The CDR3 DNA reads TGTGCCAGCAGCCCCCAACGGGGGCCCTACAATGAGCAGTTCTTC.

This clonotype was counted at least ten times. V usage is TRBV6-6 and J usage is TRBJ1-3, with a tentative D call TRBD1 (5 bases). There are 14 residues in the CDR3. The V gene lost 4 bases and the J gene lost 1 base, with 8 bases spanning the gap. CDR1 is MNHNY and CDR2 is SVGAGI in the germline V gene (reference sequence). The CDR3 nucleotides are TGTGCCAGCAGTTCGGGGGATTCTGGAAACACCATATATTTT. This translates into CASSSGDSGNTIYF.

This chain uses TRBV12-3 or TRBV12-4 with TRBJ1-1; D might be TRBD1 (5 bases). V shed 6 bases and J shed 4 bases, with 15 bases lying between them. CDR3 length: 14 residues. DNA of the CDR3: TGTGCCAGCAGCAAAGGGGTATGGGGCACTGAAGCTTTCTTT. Protein sequence: CASSKGVWGTEAFF.

This clonotype was detected a few times. This sequence joins TRBV10-2 and TRBJ2-3; D perhaps matches TRBD1 (6 bases). Germline CDR1 reads WSHSY; CDR2 reads SAAADI. V was clipped by 9 bases and J by 2 bases, with 15 bases between them. The CDR3 is 14 residues long. CDR3 loop: CASRDTDHTDTQYF. The CDR3 DNA sequence: TGCGCCAGTCGGGACACCGATCACACAGATACGCAGTATTTT.

In its sample, this clonotype was seen many times. The V gene is TRBV7-9, the J gene TRBJ1-1; D remains ambiguous. This CDR3 is 12 amino acids long. The germline V gene has CDR1 SEHNR and CDR2 FQNEAQ (reference sequence). V lost 6 bases and J lost 0, with 5 bases in between. The CDR3 reads CASRPMNTEAFF. For the CDR3, the DNA is TGTGCCAGCAGGCCTATGAACACTGAAGCTTTCTTT.

This clonotype has ten or more counts. The chain couples TRBV7-8 to TRBJ2-1; D is undetermined. Germline CDR1 SGHVS, CDR2 FQNEAQ. The CDR3 is made up of 12 amino acids. Trimming cost V 7 bases and J 4 bases, with 8 bases left between them. In DNA form, the CDR3 reads TGTGCCAGCACAATGGGTTACAATGAGCAGTTCTTC. It codes for CASTMGYNEQFF.

V is TRBV12-5 and J is TRBJ1-1; unclear D gene. CDR3 length equals 13 residues. Germline V CDR1 and CDR2: LGHNT, FRNRAP. V was clipped by 3 bases and J by 1 base, with 6 bases between them. CDR3 in DNA: TGTGCTAGTGGTTTTCCAGGGAACACTGAAGCTTTCTTT. It encodes CASGFPGNTEAFF.

This clonotype has ten or more counts. The CDR3 DNA reads TGCAGTGCTACTGGGCATTTCCAAGAGACCCAGTACTTC. It translates to CSATGHFQETQYF. This rearrangement joins TRBV20-1 to TRBJ2-5; D not resolved. Germline lookup yields CDR1 DFQATT and CDR2 SNEGSKA (reference sequence). Trimming removed 4 bases from V and 1 base from J, with 10 bases in between. This CDR3 comprises 13 residues.

This clonotype was seen many times. The chain couples TRBV27 to TRBJ1-6; no reliable D call. The CDR3 is 13 residues long. The germline CDR1 and CDR2 sequences are MNHEY and SMNVEV (reference sequence). Trimming removed 3 bases at V and 7 bases at J, with 7 bases between. The DNA of the CDR3 is TGTGCCAGCAGTTTGACGGAGAATTCACCCCTCCACTTT. It encodes CASSLTENSPLHF.

This clonotype has just a few counts. The chain is built from TRBV2 and TRBJ1-3; no firm D call. V shed 3 bases and J shed 0 bases, with 9 bases lying between them. This CDR3 is 15 amino acids long. Germline V gene data show CDR1 as SNHLY and CDR2 as FYNNEI. The CDR3 loop is CASSEGPLSGNTIYF. CDR3 nucleotides: TGTGCCAGCAGTGAGGGTCCGCTCTCTGGAAACACCATATATTTT.

V gene TRBV3-1 combines with J gene TRBJ2-3, with D uncertain. CDR3 length equals 16 residues. Germline loops: CDR1 LGHDT, CDR2 YNNKEL (reference sequence). V was pared by 1 base and J by 2 bases, with 13 bases between. Here the CDR3 reads CASSQGGRYPTDTQYF. The CDR3 region has the DNA TGTGCCAGCAGCCAAGGCGGCAGGTACCCCACAGATACGCAGTATTTT.

This clonotype was seen many times. V and J are TRBV24-1 and TRBJ2-1; 8 bases agree with TRBD2. The trim removed 1 base at V and 14 bases at J, leaving 6 bases unmatched. The CDR3 spans 13 residues. CDR1 is KGHDR, CDR2 SFDVKD, per germline. DNA of the CDR3: TGTGCCACCAGTGATTTCTCCGGGACTAGGAAGTTCTTC. This gives the protein CATSDFSGTRKFF.

This clonotype was observed many times. The genes are TRBV19 and TRBJ1-5; 10 bases align to TRBD1. There are 16 residues in the CDR3. Losses at the gene ends were 6 bases for V and 7 bases for J; bases not matched to a gene: 12. CDR1 is LNHDA, CDR2 SQIVND, per germline (reference sequence). The CDR3 nucleotides read TGTGCCAGTAGAGACAGGGGGCGCGTCAGGGAGCAGCCCCAGCATTTT. It specifies CASRDRGRVREQPQHF.

This clonotype occurred once. This may stem from a read error, because a much larger clone lies one nucleotide away. The gene calls are TRBV7-2 and TRBJ2-2; D is unresolved. This CDR3 is built from 17 residues. The germline CDR1 and CDR2 sequences are SGHTA and FQGNSA. Trimming took 2 bases from V and 2 from J, leaving 15 bases between them. The CDR3: CTSSLRSAVSNTGELFF. Written as DNA, the CDR3 is TGTACCAGCAGCTTACGTTCGGCGGTCTCTAACACCGGGGAGCTGTTTTTT.

This clonotype was picked up many times. The V call is TRBV20-1, the J call TRBJ2-7; the D gene could be TRBD1 or TRBD2 (6 bases each). V was cut by 1 base and J by 5 bases, with 12 bases left in between. CDR1 is DFQATT, CDR2 SNEGSKA, per germline (reference sequence). The CDR3 runs to 13 residues. CDR3 bases: TGCAGTGCTAGAGGAGGGGGGAGTCACGAGCAGTACTTC. Its protein is CSARGGGSHEQYF.

In its sample, this clonotype was seen a few times. Sequence at one end of the junction differs from germline and may be a read error. The J gene is TRBJ1-3, the V gene TRBV10-3; D might be TRBD1 (5 bases). Germline CDR1 and CDR2: ENHRY and SYGVKD. The CDR3 has 15 amino acids. The CDR3 is CAISEQVGSENTIYF. The DNA of the CDR3 is TGTGCCATCAGTGAACAGGTCGGCTCTGAAAACACCATATATTTT.